This entry is about one TCR beta chain. The antigen is unknown. Germline values: CDR1 SGHTA, CDR2 FQGNSA. The CDR3 is made up of 12 amino acids. Trimming stripped 0 bases from V and 6 bases from J, with 3 bases between. This entry is derived from a study of T-cell memory formation after mild COVID-19. 5'RACE primed at constant segments yielded TCR alpha and TCR beta cDNA libraries bearing sample barcodes and UMIs. Each CDR3 protein is one row after TCRdb ran MiXCR on the 5' RACE reads. The table lists about 450,000 distinct CDR3 sequences, 23% of them singletons, with around 14% in the top ten. General study points: Clones which contracted sat mainly in CM and EM if CD4+, and in EMRA if CD8+. Cross-reactive memory appears to have joined, as suggested by some responding clones showing up in pre-infection memory. Clones that contracted from day 15 to 85 were balanced CD4/CD8, while later expanders leaned CD4+.

The sequence was obtained from an adult woman who had mild COVID-19 (a few samples of this study predate the infection). Cell type and time point are not known. V gene TRBV7-2 combines with J gene TRBJ2-1; D not certain. The specimen was PBMCs or a T cell subset sorted from them (not recorded which). The CDR3 spells CASSLAPNEQFF. DNA of the CDR3: TGTGCCAGCAGCTTAGCGCCCAATGAGCAGTTCTTC.